A selection of T cell receptor beta chains follows, all from one sample in a study of T cell responses to AZD1222 COVID-19 vaccine. Libraries were prepared by immunoSEQ multiplex PCR; TCRdb keeps only in-frame clonotypes and omits some of them. The sample holds about 82,000 clones, around 85% seen once. Sequences were derived from peripheral blood, sampled 28 days after the second AZD1222 dose. The receptors here all came from an adult who received the AZD1222 COVID-19 vaccine. Both conserved end residues are part of each CDR3. D genes are given only for firm matches. A row's size may be missing; if present it is once, few, many or a size class.

>NA|TRBV6-2/TRBV6-3|TRBJ1-1|few
CASSFATRKDTEAFF
TGTGCCAGCAGTTTCGCGACTAGAAAGGACACTGAAGCTTTCTTT
>TRBD1|TRBV2|TRBJ1-2|once
CASSEGTGKGYTF
TGTGCCAGCAGTGAAGGGACAGGGAAAGGCTACACCTTC
>TRBD1|TRBV5-1|TRBJ1-1|NA
CASSSLTGEVTEAFF
TGCGCCAGCAGCTCTCTGACAGGGGAAGTGACTGAAGCTTTCTTT
>NA|TRBV21-1|TRBJ1-5|NA
CASRRTGPQPQHF
TGTGCCAGCAGGAGGACAGGGCCTCAGCCCCAGCATTTT
>TRBD1|TRBV11-3|TRBJ2-7|NA
CASSSGQGVREQYF
TGTGCCAGCAGCTCGGGACAGGGGGTTCGGGAGCAGTACTTC
>NA|TRBV5-8|TRBJ1-1|NA
CASTWGNTEAFF
TGTGCCAGCACTTGGGGGAACACTGAAGCTTTCTTT
>NA|TRBV18|TRBJ1-4|NA
CASSPSNEKLFF
TGTGCCAGCTCACCATCTAATGAAAAACTGTTTTTT
>TRBD1|TRBV19|TRBJ1-4|NA
CASSDRGLVREKLFF
TGTGCCAGTTCAGACAGGGGGTTAGTTAGGGAAAAACTGTTTTTT
>NA|TRBV2|TRBJ1-2|NA
CASSAAGGYGYTF
TGTGCCAGCAGTGCTGCCGGGGGCTATGGCTACACCTTC
>TRBD2|TRBV19|TRBJ2-1|NA
CASRLAGSSYNEQFF
TGTGCCAGTAGACTAGCGGGGAGCTCCTACAATGAGCAGTTCTTC
>NA|TRBV28|TRBJ2-2|few
CASGGSRELFF
TGTGCCAGCGGAGGATCGAGGGAGCTGTTTTTT
>NA|TRBV7-9|TRBJ1-1|NA
CASTKTGRDTEAFF
TGTGCCAGCACCAAGACAGGTAGGGACACTGAAGCTTTCTTT
>NA|TRBV9|TRBJ1-6|NA
CASSSPAGGDPYNSPLHF
TGTGCCAGCAGCTCCCCGGCCGGCGGGGACCCCTATAATTCACCCCTCCACTTT
>NA|TRBV7-2|TRBJ1-2|NA
CASRTTGFDYGYTF
TGTGCCAGCAGGACTACAGGGTTTGACTATGGCTACACCTTC
>NA|TRBV7-9|TRBJ1-1|NA
CASSIQRNTEAFF
TGTGCCAGCAGCATCCAAAGGAACACTGAAGCTTTCTTT
>NA|TRBV6-5|TRBJ2-1|NA
CASSSGGLKKGEQFF
TGTGCCAGCAGTTCTGGCGGACTAAAAAAGGGTGAGCAGTTCTTC
>TRBD1|TRBV7-2|TRBJ2-3|NA
CASSQRTGSTDTQYF
TGTGCCAGCAGCCAACGGACAGGGAGCACAGATACGCAGTATTTT
>NA|TRBV5-1|TRBJ2-5|NA
CASSSVREETQYF
TGCGCCAGCAGCTCTGTCAGGGAAGAGACCCAGTACTTC
>NA|TRBV12-3/TRBV12-4|TRBJ1-1|NA
CASSLRVNTEAFF
TGTGCCAGCAGCCTACGGGTGAACACTGAAGCTTTCTTT
>NA|TRBV10-2|TRBJ2-5|NA
CASSPPGGETQYF
TGCGCCAGCAGTCCGCCTGGGGGGGAGACCCAGTACTTC
>NA|TRBV6-1|TRBJ1-2|few
CASSEVASGGYTF
TGTGCCAGCAGTGAAGTGGCCAGTGGCGGCTACACCTTC
>NA|TRBV11-2|TRBJ2-2|NA
CASSRQANTGELFF
TGTGCCAGCAGCCGACAGGCGAACACCGGGGAGCTGTTTTTT
>TRBD2|TRBV4-3|TRBJ2-1|NA
CASSQDPSGSSYNEQFF
TGCGCCAGCAGCCAAGATCCTAGCGGAAGTTCCTACAATGAGCAGTTCTTC
>NA|TRBV3-1/TRBV3-2|TRBJ1-2|NA
CASSQDQRITNYGYTF
TGTGCCAGCAGCCAAGATCAGAGGATTACGAACTATGGCTACACCTTC
>TRBD2|TRBV5-6|TRBJ2-2|NA
CASSGGPAGAGELFF
TGTGCCAGCAGCGGCGGGCCCGCGGGAGCCGGGGAGCTGTTTTTT
>TRBD1|TRBV5-6|TRBJ1-4|NA
CASSSLQGAWEKLFF
TGTGCCAGCAGCTCGCTACAGGGGGCATGGGAAAAACTGTTTTTT
>TRBD1|TRBV7-2|TRBJ1-5|NA
CASSSQQGVSNQPQHF
TGTGCCAGCAGCTCCCAGCAGGGGGTGAGCAATCAGCCCCAGCATTTT
>NA|TRBV5-8|TRBJ2-7|NA
CASSLRFEQYF
TGTGCCAGCAGCCTCCGGTTCGAGCAGTACTTC
>NA|TRBV5-1|TRBJ1-6|once
CASSFPDGGRASPLHF
TGCGCCAGCAGCTTCCCGGACGGTGGAAGAGCTTCACCCCTCCACTTT
>TRBD1|TRBV3-1/TRBV3-2|TRBJ1-2|NA
CASSQVQGGGYGYTF
TGTGCCAGCAGCCAAGTTCAGGGGGGAGGCTATGGCTACACCTTC
>TRBD1|TRBV15|TRBJ2-7|NA
CATSRDDRGQYYEQYF
TGTGCCACCAGCAGAGATGACAGGGGACAATACTACGAGCAGTACTTC
>NA|TRBV19|TRBJ2-7|NA
CASSRGLADSYEQYF
TGTGCCAGTAGTAGGGGTTTAGCGGACTCCTACGAGCAGTACTTC
>TRBD1|TRBV7-8|TRBJ1-3|NA
CASSLRDRGGNTIYF
TGTGCCAGCAGCTTAAGAGACAGGGGTGGAAACACCATATATTTT
>NA|TRBV10-3|TRBJ1-5|NA
CAISERDTQPQHF
TGTGCCATCAGTGAGAGGGATACTCAGCCCCAGCATTTT
>TRBD1|TRBV30|TRBJ1-1|few
CACRRDRARSGTEAFF
TGTGCCTGCCGAAGGGACAGGGCGAGGTCGGGCACTGAAGCTTTCTTT
>NA|TRBV21-1|TRBJ1-3|NA
CASSKDVQHARNTIYF
TGTGCCAGCAGTAAGGACGTACAACACGCACGAAACACCATATATTTT
>NA|TRBV5-1|TRBJ1-2|few
CASSLGEGYGYTF
TGCGCCAGCAGCTTGGGGGAAGGCTATGGCTACACCTTC
>NA|TRBV4-2|TRBJ1-1|NA
CASSQDIGKNTEAFF
TGTGCCAGCAGCCAAGATATCGGCAAGAACACTGAAGCTTTCTTT
>TRBD2|TRBV5-1|TRBJ2-5|NA
CASSLTSGGSQETQYF
TGCGCCAGCAGTTTGACTAGCGGGGGGAGCCAAGAGACCCAGTACTTC
>NA|TRBV27|TRBJ2-7|NA
CASSLKLPGGDYEQYF
TGTGCCAGCAGTTTAAAACTTCCCGGAGGAGACTACGAGCAGTACTTC
>TRBD1|TRBV19|TRBJ2-7|once
CASTPGTGRYEQYF
TGTGCCAGTACCCCCGGGACAGGAAGATACGAGCAGTACTTC
>TRBD2|TRBV7-2|TRBJ2-2|NA
CASSEGAGPGRGGELFF
TGTGCCAGCAGCGAAGGGGCCGGCCCTGGGAGGGGCGGGGAGCTGTTTTTT
>NA|TRBV2|TRBJ2-3|NA
CASTEWDTQYF
TGTGCCAGCACTGAGTGGGATACGCAGTATTTT
>NA|TRBV30|TRBJ1-2|NA
CAWDRAQKGYTF
TGTGCCTGGGACCGGGCTCAGAAGGGCTACACCTTC
>NA|TRBV28|TRBJ1-2|NA
CASRLGGTYGYTF
TGTGCCAGCAGGCTCGGTGGGACCTATGGCTACACCTTC
>TRBD1|TRBV6-5|TRBJ1-1|NA
CANRPQGAEAFF
TGTGCCAACAGACCCCAGGGGGCTGAAGCTTTCTTT